What follows are 26 T cell receptor beta chains derived from one specimen sequenced in a study of beta chain features in type 1 diabetes (dated by TCRdb to 2016 to 2019). Receptor libraries were prepared by the immunoSEQ multiplex PCR assay. The High Capacity cDNA Reverse Transcription Kit was used to reverse transcribe all of the isolated RNA, meaning that expressed TCRB transcripts were what got sequenced. TCRdb retrieved this table from immuneACCESS and kept in-frame rearrangements only. Not all clones are present; in checked studies, unresolved V genes account for under half, and no reason is known for the remainder. The sample data list around 190,000 clones, and 10% to 15% of these were observed just once. In total, the top ten clones hold 0.6% to 0.8% of the sample. The sequencing sample was made of central memory CD4+ T cells from blood. All receptors derive from a woman between 18 and 29 years old in good health.

In this sample, this clone turned up a few times. V usage is TRBV18 and J usage is TRBJ2-7; 7 bases are a match to TRBD2. V was clipped by 3 bases and J by 0 bases; unmatched bases: 5. Germline assignment: CDR1 KGHSH and CDR2 LQKENI. The CDR3 is 15 residues long. The CDR3 DNA reads TGTGCCAGCTCACCCGGTCAGCGGGGCTCCTACGAGCAGTACTTC. Its protein is CASSPGQRGSYEQYF.

The CDR3 protein is CASRGGDTFSGANVLTF. CDR3 nucleotides: TGTGCCAGCAGGGGGGGGGACACATTCTCTGGGGCCAACGTCCTGACTTTC. The V and J genes are TRBV27 and TRBJ2-6, with D perhaps matching TRBD2 (7 bases). The CDR3 extends over 17 amino acids. CDR1 MNHEY and CDR2 SMNVEV come from the germline V gene (reference sequence). Trimming took off 6 bases at V and 0 bases at J, with 15 bases between the two ends.

This chain joins TRBV6-5 and TRBJ2-7, with 9 bases that match TRBD2. V lost 9 bases, J lost 1 base, and 7 bases stayed unmatched. Germline V gene data show CDR1 as MNHEY and CDR2 as SVGAGI. This CDR3 spans 14 amino acids. The CDR3 region has the DNA TGTGCCAGTTATCAAAGCGGGAGGTCCTACGAGCAGTACTTC. Protein: CASYQSGRSYEQYF.

This clone was seen only a few times. The chain has TRBV7-6 and TRBJ2-2, with TRBD2 as a possible D gene (5 bases). The CDR3 consists of 14 residues. Germline CDR1 is SGHVS and CDR2 is FNYEAQ. V was clipped by 3 bases and J by 3 bases, with 8 bases between them. Written as DNA, the CDR3 is TGTGCCAGCAGCTTTGGAGGAGACACCGGGGAGCTGTTTTTT. This encodes CASSFGGDTGELFF.

This clone has a handful of counts. The chain carries TRBV7-3 and TRBJ1-1; 10 bases map to TRBD1. V gave up 5 bases and J gave up 2 bases; unmatched junction bases: 5. This CDR3 comprises 15 residues. CDR1 is SGHTA and CDR2 is FQGTGA in the germline V gene. For the CDR3, the DNA is TGTGCCAGCAGCCTCCAGACAGGGGGCAACACTGAAGCTTTCTTT. Translating gives CASSLQTGGNTEAFF.

The chain is built from TRBV5-4 and TRBJ2-6; 8 positions match TRBD1. The CDR3 totals 18 residues. Per the germline V gene, CDR1 is SGHNT and CDR2 is YYREEE (reference sequence). The V gene end was trimmed by 2 bases and the J gene end by 2 bases; junction bases not matched to a gene: 9. CDR3 amino acids: CASSFWGQVYPGANVLTF. CDR3 DNA: TGTGCCAGCAGCTTTTGGGGACAGGTGTACCCTGGGGCCAACGTCCTGACTTTC.

The rearrangement uses TRBV11-2 and TRBJ2-3; D possibly corresponds to TRBD2 (6 bases). The CDR3 is 13 amino acids. Germline V gene sequence: CDR1 SGHAT, CDR2 FQNNGV. Between the trimmed V and J ends, which lost 7 bases and 5 bases, there was a span of 13 bases. This chain's CDR3 is CASNPGARDTQYF. The DNA of the CDR3 is TGTGCCAGCAACCCGGGAGCGAGAGATACGCAGTATTTT. Drawing the rest from reference TRBV11-2 and TRBJ2-3, the complete variable domain is EAGVAQSPRYKIIEKRQSVAFWCNPISGHATLYWYQQILGQGPKLLIQFQNNGVVDDSQLPKDRFSAERLKGVDSTLKIQPAKLEDSAVYLCASNPGARDTQYFGPGTRLTVL.

This clone was observed a few times. This chain links TRBV9 with TRBJ2-1; TRBD1 is a possible D gene (6 bases). V was clipped by 2 bases and J by 1 base, with 16 bases between them. This CDR3 has 17 amino acids. Germline V gene lookup returns CDR1 SGDLS and CDR2 YYNGEE. In DNA form, the CDR3 reads TGTGCCAGCAGCGTCGGAGGCATGGGGGCGTCCTACAATGAGCAGTTCTTC. It codes for CASSVGGMGASYNEQFF.

This clone came up a few times. The chain is built from TRBV5-1 and TRBJ1-3, with D unresolved. This CDR3 is 15 amino acids long. The germline V gene has CDR1 SGHRS and CDR2 YFSETQ. Between the trimmed V and J ends, which lost 4 bases and 0 bases, there was a span of 11 bases. Here the CDR3 reads CASSEGAVSGNTIYF. DNA of the CDR3: TGCGCCAGCAGCGAGGGCGCCGTCTCTGGAAACACCATATATTTT.

This clone has just a few counts. The same CDR3 is also encoded by other DNA sequences in this sample. V and J are TRBV30 and TRBJ1-4; TRBD1 aligns across 8 bases. The CDR3 consists of 13 residues. V shed 5 bases and J 6 bases; nucleotides not matched to a gene: 5. CDR1 is GTSNPN, CDR2 SVGIG, per germline (reference sequence). This chain's CDR3 is CAWGQGADEKLFF. DNA of the CDR3: TGTGCCTGGGGACAGGGAGCGGATGAAAAACTGTTTTTT.

This clone has more than one count but fewer than ten. The V and J genes are TRBV30 and TRBJ2-7; TRBD1 matches at 10 bases. The germline V gene encodes CDR1 GTSNPN and CDR2 SVGIG (reference sequence). The length of the CDR3 is 12 residues. V was clipped by 3 bases and J by 9 bases; unmatched bases: 5. The CDR3 DNA sequence: TGTGCCTGGAGGGGGACAGGGGTTGTGCAGTACTTC. Its translation is CAWRGTGVVQYF.

This rearrangement joins TRBV19 to TRBJ2-3; D possibly corresponds to TRBD2 (6 bases). Trimming cost V 1 base and J 4 bases, with 12 bases left between them. Germline CDR1 is LNHDA and CDR2 is SQIVND (reference sequence). The CDR3 loop spans 15 amino acids. CDR3 in amino acids: CASSIGSSGADTQYF. CDR3 in DNA: TGTGCCAGTAGTATAGGTTCATCGGGGGCAGATACGCAGTATTTT.

As concerns this clone: One end of the junction varies from germline; a read error may be responsible. V usage is TRBV7-7 and J usage is TRBJ2-1; 12 bases are a match to TRBD2. Germline loops: CDR1 SSHAT, CDR2 FNYEAQ (reference sequence). The CDR3 covers 15 residues. The CDR3 is CASSQLAGGINEQFF. CDR3 nucleotides: TGTGCTAGCAGCCAACTAGCGGGAGGTATTAATGAGCAGTTCTTC.

This clone was seen more than once but under ten times. The chain employs TRBV7-9 and TRBJ2-1; 8 bases are shared with TRBD1. The CDR3 is 15 residues long. Germline lookup yields CDR1 SEHNR and CDR2 FQNEAQ (reference sequence). The V segment lost 5 bases and the J segment 7 bases; nucleotides outside the gene matches: 10. CDR3 amino acids: CASSPPQGGRNEQFF. CDR3 DNA: TGTGCCAGCAGCCCCCCACAGGGGGGTAGGAATGAGCAGTTCTTC.

This chain uses TRBV29-1 with TRBJ2-1, with a weak D call TRBD1 (6 bases). CDR1 is SQVTM and CDR2 is ANQGSEA in the germline V gene. The CDR3 is 15 amino acids. V shed 3 bases and J shed 0 bases, with 12 bases lying between them. The CDR3, as DNA: TGCAGCGTTGAGGGGACATCACTCTCCTACAATGAGCAGTTCTTC. Its translation is CSVEGTSLSYNEQFF.

This clone was counted only a few times. This chain connects TRBV2 to TRBJ2-7; tentative D call: TRBD1 (5 bases). From germline, CDR1 is SNHLY and CDR2 FYNNEI. This CDR3 contains 14 residues. The V end lost 4 bases, the J end lost 0 bases, and 10 bases lay between the germline ends. The CDR3, as DNA: TGTGCCAGCAGTGCCCAACAGGACTCCTACGAGCAGTACTTC. This codes for CASSAQQDSYEQYF.

The rearrangement links TRBV2 to TRBJ2-5, with a possible D match to TRBD1 (6 bases). This CDR3 has 12 amino acids. Trimming shortened V by 5 bases and J by 3 bases, and 7 bases separated the two germline ends. Per germline, CDR1 SNHLY and CDR2 FYNNEI. The CDR3 coding sequence is TGTGCCAGCAGTAACAGGGAAGAGACCCAGTACTTC. Translation gives CASSNREETQYF.

J is TRBJ1-2 and V is TRBV2; 7 bases agree with TRBD1. Germline CDR1 SNHLY, CDR2 FYNNEI. Unmatched junction bases numbered 12, after V lost 4 bases and J lost 4 bases. There are 16 residues in the CDR3. The CDR3 region has the DNA TGTGCCAGCAGTGTATACCGGGACAGAGCTCTCTATGGCTACACCTTC. Amino acid sequence: CASSVYRDRALYGYTF. Together with reference TRBV2 and TRBJ1-2, the CDR3 gives the full variable domain: EPEVTQTPSHQVTQMGQEVILRCVPISNHLYFYWYRQILGQKVEFLVSFYNNEISEKSEIFDDQFSVERPDGSNFTLKIRSTKLEDSAMYFCASSVYRDRALYGYTFGSGTRLTVV.

V and J are TRBV11-2 and TRBJ2-1; 10 bases are shared with TRBD2. Germline lookup yields CDR1 SGHAT and CDR2 FQNNGV. J was trimmed by 4 bases and V by 8 bases; bases with no gene match: 11. CDR3 length: 16 amino acids. CDR3 bases: TGTGCCAGCTCACCCCGACTAGCGGGCTTTTACAATGAGCAGTTCTTC. Its protein product is CASSPRLAGFYNEQFF.

The chain combines TRBV6-6 with TRBJ2-7; the D gene is possibly TRBD2 (6 bases). The CDR3 has 15 amino acids. CDR1 and CDR2 (germline): MNHNY, SVGAGI (reference sequence). Trimming stripped 2 bases from V and 3 bases from J, with 14 bases between. The CDR3 sequence: CASSYGTRVVYEQYF. In DNA, the CDR3 is TGTGCCAGCAGTTACGGGACTCGTGTCGTCTACGAGCAGTACTTC.

A few counts support this clone. The rearrangement joins TRBV28 to TRBJ1-4; 9 bases align to TRBD1. Trimming cost V 6 bases and J 6 bases; bases outside gene matches: 5. In germline, CDR1 is MDHEN, CDR2 SYDVKM. The CDR3 runs to 14 residues. The CDR3 coding sequence is TGTGCCAGCAGCGGCGGGACAGGGCATGAAAAACTGTTTTTT. It specifies CASSGGTGHEKLFF.

This clone was counted many times. The rearrangement links TRBV29-1 to TRBJ2-1; possible D gene TRBD2, 6 bases. The germline V gene has CDR1 SQVTM and CDR2 ANQGSEA. CDR3 length equals 13 residues. V lost 2 bases to trimming and J lost 7 bases, with 12 bases between them. CDR3 amino acids: CSVEPVSGNEQFF. The CDR3 coding sequence is TGCAGCGTTGAACCTGTTAGCGGTAATGAGCAGTTCTTC.

The chain is built from TRBV29-1 and TRBJ1-1; 7 nucleotides line up with TRBD1. In germline, CDR1 is SQVTM, CDR2 ANQGSEA. V gave up 6 bases and J gave up 5 bases; unmatched junction bases: 9. CDR3 size: 13 residues. CDR3 residues: CSVKKQGRTEAFF. As DNA, the CDR3 is TGCAGCGTCAAAAAACAGGGGAGGACTGAAGCTTTCTTT. The whole variable domain, filled in from reference TRBV29-1 and TRBJ1-1, reads SAVISQKPSRDICQRGTSLTIQCQVDSQVTMMFWYRQQPGQSLTLIATANQGSEATYESGFVIDKFPISRPNLTFSTLTVSNMSPEDSSIYLCSVKKQGRTEAFFGQGTRLTVV.

The gene calls are TRBV2 and TRBJ1-5; 7 bases align to TRBD1. The CDR3 spans 15 residues. V trimming: 8 bases; J trimming: 1 base; junction bases outside the gene matches: 8. The germline V gene encodes CDR1 SNHLY and CDR2 FYNNEI. The CDR3 nucleotides are TGTGCCAGCCTTCGACAACAGGGGAGCAATCAGCCCCAGCATTTT. Translating gives CASLRQQGSNQPQHF.

This clone has more than one count but fewer than ten. The chain employs TRBV4-3 and TRBJ1-3, with D possibly being TRBD1 (5 bases). Germline V lookup: CDR1 LGHNA, CDR2 YSLEER. CDR3 length: 15 amino acids. V lost 2 bases, J lost 7 bases, and 15 bases lay in between. Here the CDR3 reads CASSQITGGKNTIYF. In DNA, the CDR3 is TGCGCCAGCAGCCAAATTACAGGCGGCAAGAACACCATATATTTT.

This clone was detected only a few times. The chain employs TRBV11-2 and TRBJ2-1; possibly TRBD1 for D (6 bases). Germline values: CDR1 SGHAT, CDR2 FQNNGV. This CDR3 spans 11 amino acids. Trimming took off 9 bases at V and 6 bases at J, with 9 bases between the two ends. The CDR3, as DNA: TGTGCCAGTCTGACAGGCAATGAGCAGTTCTTC. This codes for CASLTGNEQFF.